Listed below are T cell receptor beta chains from one sample, sequenced in a study of T cell repertoires in cytomegalovirus infection. TCRdb reprocessed the reads via MiXCR and lists one record per CDR3 protein. Altogether around 270,000 distinct CDR3 sequences are present, 8% to 9.5% being singletons, with the ten largest covering more than 12%. Material for sequencing was PBMCs. These receptors came from a human donor in good health (CMV status not recorded). Some clones in this sample may be carry-over from other donors' samples. Both conserved end residues are part of each CDR3. D genes are given only for firm matches. For some rows the clone size is stated as once, few or many, or as a class when expanded; others skip it.

>-|TRBJ1-6|many|TRBV25-1
TGTGCCAGCAGATTCGGACAGACCAATTCACCCCTCCACTTT
CASRFGQTNSPLHF
>-|TRBJ2-7|-|TRBV6-2/TRBV6-3
TGTGCCAGCAGTTACTCGAGGGACACAAATACCTACGAGCAGTACTTC
CASSYSRDTNTYEQYF
>TRBD1|TRBJ1-4|many|TRBV7-9
TGTGCCAGCAGCTGGCGCACCGGACAGGGGAAAGAAAAACTGTTTTTT
CASSWRTGQGKEKLFF
>TRBD2|TRBJ2-5|many|TRBV7-2
TGTGCCAGCAGCTTAAAAGGGAGGACTAGCGGGGCACTCGGTGGGACCCAGTACTTC
CASSLKGRTSGALGGTQYF
>-|TRBJ1-1|many|TRBV7-8
TGTGCCAGCAGCTTACGAATAGACAGCCCGACAGCTGAAGCTTTCTTT
CASSLRIDSPTAEAFF
>-|TRBJ1-6|few|TRBV5-6
TGTGCCAGCAGCTGGAGGGAATGGAATTCACCCCTCCACTTT
CASSWREWNSPLHF
>-|TRBJ2-3|many|TRBV7-2
TGTGCCAGCCGCCCGGAGGGCTTCAGCACAGATACGCAGTATTTT
CASRPEGFSTDTQYF
>-|TRBJ1-3|many|TRBV7-8
TGTGCCAGCAGCTTAGGCACCTCTGGAAACACCATATATTTT
CASSLGTSGNTIYF
>-|TRBJ2-6|many|TRBV6-6
TGTGCCAGCACTCGAGACGGCTCTGGGGCCAACGTCCTGACTTTC
CASTRDGSGANVLTF
>TRBD2|TRBJ2-1|many|TRBV6-2/TRBV6-3
TGTGCCAGCAGTTACATGACTAGCGGTGTGTTCTTC
CASSYMTSGVFF
>TRBD1|TRBJ2-3|-|TRBV20-1
TGCAGTGAACAGGGGTTCACAGATACGCAGTATTTT
CSEQGFTDTQYF
>TRBD1|TRBJ2-7|-|TRBV29-1
TGCAGCGTTGAGGGACAGGGGGGCTACGAGCAGTACTTC
CSVEGQGGYEQYF
>-|TRBJ2-6|-|TRBV5-1
TGCGCCAGCAGCGTACTCCAGGGGAGGCCCAGCTCTGGGGCCAACGTCCTGACTTTC
CASSVLQGRPSSGANVLTF
>-|TRBJ2-5|many|TRBV7-2
TGTGCCAGCAGCAAAAGAGGGAGGTACCAAGAGACCCAGTACTTC
CASSKRGRYQETQYF
>-|TRBJ1-1|many|TRBV7-3
TGTGCCAGCAGCTACCTTGGCGCGAACACTGAAGCTTTCTTT
CASSYLGANTEAFF
>TRBD1|TRBJ2-3|-|TRBV6-6
TGTGCCAGCAGCTCGCCAAACAGGGGGCTCAGCACAGATACGCAGTATTTT
CASSSPNRGLSTDTQYF
>-|TRBJ1-6|many|TRBV7-2
TGTGCCAGCAGCCCCGGAGGGGGGGCTAATTCACCCCTCCACTTT
CASSPGGGANSPLHF
>-|TRBJ2-1|many|TRBV7-2
TGTGCCAGCAGCTTATTGTATTCGGCAGGGCAGTTCTTC
CASSLLYSAGQFF
>-|TRBJ2-5|-|TRBV23-1
TGCGCCAGCAGTCAATACTCCAGGCAAGAGACCCAGTACTTC
CASSQYSRQETQYF
>TRBD2|TRBJ2-7|few|TRBV7-9
TGTGCCAGCAGCATAAAACGGACTAGCGGTTCCTACGAGCAGTACTTC
CASSIKRTSGSYEQYF
>-|TRBJ1-1|many|TRBV5-4
TGTGCCAGCAGCGGTCGGACAGACACTGAAGCTTTCTTT
CASSGRTDTEAFF
>-|TRBJ1-5|many|TRBV7-2
TGTGCCAGCAGCCGCGCGGGGGGGAGCAATCAGCCCCAGCATTTT
CASSRAGGSNQPQHF
>-|TRBJ2-3|-|TRBV14
TGTGCCAGCAGCCTATTGACAGGAGGTACGCAGTATTTT
CASSLLTGGTQYF
>TRBD1|TRBJ2-7|few|TRBV6-2/TRBV6-3
TGTGCCAGCAGCAAGGGGACAGGGCCCTACGAGCAGTACTTC
CASSKGTGPYEQYF